These 27 T cell receptor beta chains share one sample of origin, sequenced in a study of T cell changes during pregnancy in multiple sclerosis. The protocol was immunoSEQ multiplex PCR, while the TCRdb copy is restricted to in-frame clones and leaves out a portion. Among about 45,000 clones, under 95% were seen once, and the ten largest hold approximately 2.9%. The starting material was CD8+ T cells from peripheral blood mononuclear cells, obtained in the second trimester of pregnancy. The receptors were gathered from a female donor with multiple sclerosis, enrolled in a pregnancy study.

The chain employs TRBV7-9 and TRBJ1-1; a weak D match, TRBD1 (6 bases). Germline loops: CDR1 SEHNR, CDR2 FQNEAQ (reference sequence). Trimming stripped 5 bases from V and 0 bases from J, with 10 bases between. The length of the CDR3 is 14 residues. For the CDR3, the DNA is TGTGCCAGCAGCCCACAGGGTATGAACACTGAAGCTTTCTTT. This encodes CASSPQGMNTEAFF. The full variable domain, in which reference TRBV7-9 and TRBJ1-1 provide the parts outside the CDR3, is DTGVSQNPRHKITKRGQNVTFRCDPISEHNRLYWYRQTLGQGPEFLTYFQNEAQLEKSRLLSDRFSAERPKGSFSTLEIQRTEQGDSAMYLCASSPQGMNTEAFFGQGTRLTVV.

The gene calls are TRBV9 and TRBJ1-2; TRBD1 matches 11 bases. The trim removed 4 bases at V and 3 bases at J, leaving 8 bases unmatched. The CDR3 consists of 16 residues. Germline V gene sequence: CDR1 SGDLS, CDR2 YYNGEE. The CDR3 region has the DNA TGTGCCAGCAGCATGAGAGGGACAGGGGGTGACTATGGCTACACCTTC. This sequence encodes CASSMRGTGGDYGYTF.

This clone is medium-sized in the sample. The V and J genes are TRBV6-4 and TRBJ2-2; 8 bases match TRBD2. After removal of 0 bases from V and 6 bases from J, the junction contained 0 bases not matched to a gene. The CDR3 is 14 residues long. Looked up from germline, CDR1 is MRHNA and CDR2 is SNTAGT. The CDR3 is CASSDSAGAGELFF. The CDR3 DNA follows: TGTGCCAGCAGTGACTCAGCGGGGGCCGGGGAGCTGTTTTTT.

The CDR3 loop reads CASSLFGPDRGGYGYTF. The CDR3 nucleotides are TGTGCCAGCAGCTTATTTGGCCCGGACAGGGGGGGCTATGGCTACACCTTC. This chain uses TRBV11-2 with TRBJ1-2; 10 bases line up with TRBD1. Losses at the gene ends were 2 bases for V and 4 bases for J; bases not matched to a gene: 10. This CDR3 is 17 amino acids long. Per germline, CDR1 SGHAT and CDR2 FQNNGV.

This clone was observed a handful of times. The rearrangement links TRBV5-1 to TRBJ1-1; 8 bases align to TRBD1. The V segment lost 3 bases and the J segment 1 base; nucleotides outside the gene matches: 5. Germline values: CDR1 SGHRS, CDR2 YFSETQ. This CDR3 spans 15 amino acids. CDR3 DNA: TGCGCCAGCAGCTCACCCGGGACAGGGAACACTGAAGCTTTCTTT. Amino acids: CASSSPGTGNTEAFF.

The V call is TRBV9, the J call TRBJ1-1; perhaps TRBD1 as D (5 bases). CDR1 and CDR2 (germline): SGDLS, YYNGEE. This CDR3 spans 13 amino acids. The ends were cut back, 0 bases at V and 8 bases at J, with 11 bases in the middle. CDR3 coding DNA: TGTGCCAGCAGCGTAGGATCAGGGCAAGAAGCTTTCTTT. Its translation is CASSVGSGQEAFF.

This chain joins TRBV4-1 and TRBJ2-7; 14 bases fit TRBD2. V shed 3 bases, J shed 7 bases, and the junction held 5 bases outside the gene matches. The CDR3 is made up of 15 amino acids. Germline CDR1 is MGHRA and CDR2 is YSYEKL. CDR3 amino acids: CASSQPGLAGEEQYF. The CDR3 nucleotides read TGCGCCAGCAGCCAGCCGGGACTAGCGGGGGAGGAGCAGTACTTC.

This clone was seen a handful of times. This chain links TRBV5-5 with TRBJ2-7; 9 nucleotides line up with TRBD1. The CDR3 runs 16 residues. With 5 bases clipped from V and 12 bases from J, the junction kept 21 bases outside the gene matches. The germline V gene has CDR1 SGHKS and CDR2 YYEKEE (reference sequence). CDR3 protein: CASSPTLPIPGTGPYF. The CDR3 bases are TGTGCCAGCAGTCCGACATTACCCATACCCGGGACAGGGCCGTACTTC. The full variable domain, with the rest looked up from reference TRBV5-5 and TRBJ2-7, is DAGVTQSPTHLIKTRGQQVTLRCSPISGHKSVSWYQQVLGQGPQFIFQYYEKEERGRGNFPDRFSARQFPNYSSELNVNALLLGDSALYLCASSPTLPIPGTGPYFGPGTRLTVT.

The chain has TRBV7-6 and TRBJ2-1, with 9 nucleotides matching TRBD2. Per germline, CDR1 SGHVS and CDR2 FNYEAQ. This CDR3 region has 15 residues. V dropped 3 bases and J dropped 9; count of bases not matched to a gene: 9. In DNA, the CDR3 is TGTGCCAGCAGCTTGGGCGGCGGGGGGGCGACTGAGCAGTTCTTC. Translating gives CASSLGGGGATEQFF.

The genes are TRBV6-5 and TRBJ1-4; unclear D gene. The CDR3 runs 15 residues. The V gene's germline CDR1 is MNHEY and CDR2 SVGAGI. Between the trimmed V and J ends, which lost 6 bases and 0 bases, there was a span of 11 bases. CDR3 region: CASRFSGTTNEKLFF. Here the CDR3 DNA reads TGTGCCAGCAGGTTTTCCGGGACAACTAATGAAAAACTGTTTTTT.

The chain recombines TRBV6-5 with TRBJ2-7; TRBD1 matches at 10 bases. The CDR3 has 14 residues. CDR1 is MNHEY and CDR2 is SVGAGI in the germline V gene. The CDR3, as DNA: TGTGCTAGCGGATCCGGACAGGGGGATTACGAGCAGTACTTC. Amino acid sequence: CASGSGQGDYEQYF.

The chain couples TRBV30 to TRBJ1-1; unclear D gene. V was shortened by 2 bases and J by 1 base, with 5 bases between the two germline ends. This CDR3 spans 12 amino acids. From germline, CDR1 is GTSNPN and CDR2 SVGIG (reference sequence). This CDR3 is CAWSPGNTEAFF. CDR3 DNA: TGTGCCTGGAGTCCAGGGAACACTGAAGCTTTCTTT.

The chain is built from TRBV25-1 and TRBJ2-3; D is perhaps TRBD1 (6 bases). Per the germline V gene, CDR1 is MGHDK and CDR2 is SYGVNS. The CDR3 covers 16 residues. Deletions cut 4 bases from V and 2 bases from J, with 16 bases between. CDR3 amino acids: CASSGRLTGATDTQYF. CDR3 DNA: TGTGCCAGCAGTGGCCGATTGACAGGTGCCACAGATACGCAGTATTTT.

This clone was observed once. The chain recombines TRBV5-6 with TRBJ2-5; TRBD2 might be the D (5 bases). V lost 3 bases and J 4 bases, leaving 7 bases between the germline ends. There are 12 residues in the CDR3. From germline, CDR1 is SGHDT and CDR2 YYEEEE. The DNA of the CDR3 is TGTGCCAGCAGCTCGGGGAGAGAGACCCAGTACTTC. Protein sequence: CASSSGRETQYF.

The rearrangement links TRBV19 to TRBJ1-6; maybe TRBD1 (5 bases). V lost 5 bases and J lost 5, with 10 bases in between. Germline V CDR1 and CDR2: LNHDA, SQIVND (reference sequence). The CDR3 runs to 14 residues. This chain's CDR3 is CASSWEGHNSPLHF. The CDR3 nucleotides are TGTGCCAGTAGTTGGGAGGGGCATAATTCACCCCTCCACTTT.

The chain uses TRBV9 and TRBJ1-2; D uncertain. Trimming pared 0 bases from V and 8 bases from J, leaving 11 bases between. The CDR3 covers 13 residues. Germline V gene data show CDR1 as SGDLS and CDR2 as YYNGEE. CDR3 bases: TGTGCCAGCAGCGTAGGGTCCAGGTTCGGCTACACCTTC. Translation gives CASSVGSRFGYTF.

V gene TRBV7-3 combines with J gene TRBJ1-1; no reliable D call. Trimming removed 3 bases from V and 0 bases from J, with 8 bases in between. Germline CDR1 and CDR2: SGHTA and FQGTGA. The CDR3 has 14 amino acids. CDR3 nucleotides: TGTGCCAGCAGCTTCGGGGTAATGAACACTGAAGCTTTCTTT. It specifies CASSFGVMNTEAFF.

The chain joins TRBV5-6 to TRBJ1-2, with no clear D. V was trimmed by 3 bases and J by 6 bases, leaving 21 bases between them. From germline, CDR1 is SGHDT and CDR2 YYEEEE. The CDR3 totals 16 residues. The CDR3 DNA follows: TGTGCCAGCAGCTCTGAACGTGCAGGTTTTATGGATGGCTACACCTTC. It codes for CASSSERAGFMDGYTF. Looking up the rest from reference TRBV5-6 and TRBJ1-2 gives the full variable domain: DAGVTQSPTHLIKTRGQQVTLRCSPKSGHDTVSWYQQALGQGPQFIFQYYEEEERQRGNFPDRFSGHQFPNYSSELNVNALLLGDSALYLCASSSERAGFMDGYTFGSGTRLTVV.

The rearrangement uses TRBV19 and TRBJ1-2; 7 bases agree with TRBD1. This CDR3 has 13 amino acids. From germline, CDR1 is LNHDA and CDR2 SQIVND (reference sequence). The trim removed 5 bases at V and 4 bases at J, leaving 4 bases unmatched. The CDR3 DNA follows: TGTGCCAGTAGTGTAAGGGGGCTCTATGGCTACACCTTC. The encoded protein is CASSVRGLYGYTF.

This rearrangement joins TRBV9 to TRBJ1-1, with D perhaps TRBD1 (5 bases). In germline, CDR1 is SGDLS, CDR2 YYNGEE. The CDR3 consists of 14 residues. Trimming took off 4 bases at V and 8 bases at J, with 18 bases between the two ends. CDR3 sequence reads: CASSPGGRASEAFF. Written as DNA, the CDR3 is TGTGCCAGCAGCCCGGGGGGAAGGGCCAGCGAAGCTTTCTTT.

The genes are TRBV6-1 and TRBJ2-3; 7 bases align to TRBD1. The CDR3 loop spans 14 amino acids. V shed 3 bases, J shed 2 bases, and the junction held 2 bases outside the gene matches. Germline CDR1 reads MNHNS; CDR2 reads SASEGT. The CDR3 nucleotides are TGTGCCAGCAGTGACGAGGGGGCCACAGATACGCAGTATTTT. It yields the protein CASSDEGATDTQYF.

In DNA form, the CDR3 reads TGTGCCAGCAGCTTATTCGGGGACAGGGGTTTATACGAGCAGTACTTC. Translated: CASSLFGDRGLYEQYF. The chain employs TRBV11-2 and TRBJ2-7; 10 positions match TRBD1. The CDR3 has 16 residues. Germline assignment: CDR1 SGHAT and CDR2 FQNNGV. The V and J ends lost 2 bases and 4 bases, in that order; junction bases with no gene match: 8.

The chain recombines TRBV7-6 with TRBJ1-6; 7 nucleotides align to TRBD1. Germline V gene data show CDR1 as SGHVS and CDR2 as FNYEAQ. This CDR3 spans 16 amino acids. V was pared by 4 bases and J by 5 bases, with 8 bases of the junction left unmatched. CDR3 sequence (DNA): TGTGCCAGCAGCTCCCGACGAGGGACAGATAATTCACCCCTCCACTTT. It yields the protein CASSSRRGTDNSPLHF.

This clone was observed a single time. The J gene is TRBJ2-2, the V gene TRBV2; D possibly corresponds to TRBD2 (6 bases). With 4 bases removed from V and 1 base from J, the gap between germline ends came to 10 bases. Germline CDR1 and CDR2: SNHLY and FYNNEI. The CDR3 has 15 amino acids. The CDR3 DNA reads TGTGCCAGCAGTGGGAGGGGCGTGAACACCGGGGAGCTGTTTTTT. Translated: CASSGRGVNTGELFF.

The chain recombines TRBV9 with TRBJ1-2; 9 nucleotides match TRBD1. Germline lookup yields CDR1 SGDLS and CDR2 YYNGEE. This CDR3 contains 15 residues. After removal of 3 bases from V and 2 bases from J, the junction contained 5 bases not matched to a gene. CDR3 amino acids: CASSAGTGRNYGYTF. CDR3 nucleotides: TGTGCCAGCAGCGCCGGGACAGGGAGAAACTATGGCTACACCTTC. The complete variable domain, with remaining parts taken from reference TRBV9 and TRBJ1-2, reads DSGVTQTPKHLITATGQRVTLRCSPRSGDLSVYWYQQSLDQGLQFLIQYYNGEERAKGNILERFSAQQFPDLHSELNLSSLELGDSALYFCASSAGTGRNYGYTFGSGTRLTVV.

V and J are TRBV9 and TRBJ1-2, with D possibly matching TRBD1 (5 bases). Trimming shortened V by 0 bases and J by 8 bases, and 14 bases separated the two germline ends. CDR3 length: 14 amino acids. Germline CDR1 reads SGDLS; CDR2 reads YYNGEE. The CDR3 DNA follows: TGTGCCAGCAGCGTAGTGGGGCAGGGTGACGGCTACACCTTC. Protein sequence: CASSVVGQGDGYTF.

This chain joins TRBV23-1 and TRBJ1-1, with D possibly being TRBD1 (5 bases). TRBV23-1 belongs to the ORF category, with a function that is uncertain. Trimming took 3 bases from V and 0 from J, leaving 29 bases between them. The CDR3 consists of 21 residues. CDR3 loop: CASSQSGYAVGDFAVNTEAFF. CDR3 coding DNA: TGCGCCAGCAGTCAGTCAGGGTATGCCGTAGGGGACTTCGCTGTGAACACTGAAGCTTTCTTT.